This T cell receptor (beta chain) was documented in a study of T cell responses to AZD1222 COVID-19 vaccine (dated by TCRdb to the early 2020s). Concerning the study at large: AZD1222 recipients whose second dose came at about 4 weeks and those whose second dose came at about 12 weeks were combined into one group, since spike-specific TCR depth and breadth did not differ between the two schedules. A total of 230 to 250 trial participants underwent TCR sequencing, of whom some 210 received two doses of AZD1222 and around 25 received two doses of the MenACWY control vaccine. Trial participants were enrolled by age into 18-55, 56-69 and 70-plus year subgroups, with about 150, 27 and 61 TCR-sequenced participants respectively. Study-level results and caveats: Vaccine-associated CD4 TCRs spanned the whole spike protein, with dominant responses in regions 160-218 and 743-854. In the small 56-69-year group, the increase in depth fell short of significance, most likely because of low power. Epitopes outside the regions mutated in the B.1.351 and B.1.1.7 variants were reportedly recognized by nearly half of the unique spike-specific TCRs. After two AZD1222 doses, spike-specific TCR breadth and depth were significantly higher than at day 0 and than in MenACWY recipients. Conclusions about previously exposed vaccinees were limited because only six AZD1222 recipients were SARS-CoV-2 seropositive at baseline. Because no day 14 peak-response samples were available, repertoires were characterized only after the peak T cell response. Participants were mostly white British and included more females than males, and it was suggested by the authors that clonal diversity may have been underestimated.

The CDR3 covers 14 residues, taking in both the cysteine and the phenylalanine. Only CDR3 DNA remains: 42 bases, in frame from the first base. CDR1 and CDR2 were assigned from the germline V gene as SGDLS and YYNGEE. V has 3 bases trimmed and J has 5 bases trimmed; junction bases matching no gene number 7. The time point label corresponds to: baseline before first vaccination. The vaccinee samples were drawn from two UK trials, COV001 and COV002, one of which was a single-blind randomized controlled phase 2/3 trial testing AZD1222 (ChAdOx1 nCoV-19) in healthy adults. Trial participant PBMC samples were collected at day 0 and day 28 after the second dose for TCRbeta chain sequencing. The CDR3 regions of human TCRbeta chains were subjected to immunosequencing. The study's own analysis went as follows. TCRs in the repertoires were matched against a reference library of SARS-CoV-2-specific TCRs that had been generated with the MIRA antigen-specificity platform. Breadth was defined as the fraction of unique TCRs that were SARS-CoV-2-associated. Depth was defined as the fraction of total T cells that were SARS-CoV-2-associated. Using the MIRA data, each spike-specific TCR was assigned both to the spike region to which the TCR was reactive and to a CD4 or CD8 class. Log10-transformed breadth and depth values were compared by one-way ANOVA with Sidak's multiple comparisons tests. In its TCRdb copy, this immuneACCESS table keeps in-frame sequences only and misses some clones. Where compared with another copy, unresolved V genes explain less than half of these, and the others have no known cause. For V, J and clone size, that table is used; D and trimming come from the DNA. In all, the sample holds roughly 160,000 clones, and approximately 90% of those were seen once. The biggest ten clones account for 6.9% of the sample.

About this clone: The antigen this receptor binds is unknown. No base quality values were provided; no much bigger clone lies one nucleotide off.

The specimen was peripheral blood, collected on day 0 of AZD1222 vaccination. The chain is assembled from TRBV9 and TRBJ2-5; TRBD1 aligns with 7 central bases. The source of this sequence is an adult in good health. The sequenced DNA is TGTGCCAGCAGCGGAAACAGGGGAAAGGAGACCCAGTACTTC. Translation gives CASSGNRGKETQYF.